This is a list of T cell receptor beta chains from one sample in a study of blood T cell repertoires in COVID-19. TCRdb's copy holds only in-frame clones and misses some; the assay was immunoSEQ multiplex PCR. The table records about 170,000 clones, about four fifths of them present only once. Sequenced input: peripheral blood. The source is a woman of 80 years or more with acute or convalescent COVID-19. Both conserved end residues are part of each CDR3. Each record gives: D gene, J gene, clone size, V gene, CDR3 length, CDR3 DNA, CDR3 protein. D genes are given only for firm matches. Not every row has a clone size; where given, it reads once, few, many or a size class.

d_gene: .
j_gene: TRBJ2-7
abundance: once
v_gene: TRBV5-4
len: 13
CDR3nt: TGTGCCAGCAGCTTGTCAGTCTCCTACGAGCAGTACTTC
CDR3aa: CASSLSVSYEQYF

d_gene: TRBD1
j_gene: TRBJ2-7
abundance: .
v_gene: TRBV24-1
len: 16
CDR3nt: TGTGCCACCAGTGATTATACCGGGACAGGGGCCTACGAGCAGTACTTC
CDR3aa: CATSDYTGTGAYEQYF

d_gene: TRBD2
j_gene: TRBJ2-7
abundance: .
v_gene: TRBV7-2
len: 17
CDR3nt: TGTGCCAGCAGCGCTAGCCAGGGACTAGCGGGAGGGGTCGAGCAGTACTTC
CDR3aa: CASSASQGLAGGVEQYF

d_gene: .
j_gene: TRBJ2-2
abundance: once
v_gene: TRBV2
len: 14
CDR3nt: TGTGCCAGCAGTGCCTTCACAGGGACCGGGGAGCTGTTTTTT
CDR3aa: CASSAFTGTGELFF

d_gene: .
j_gene: TRBJ2-1
abundance: few
v_gene: TRBV3-1/TRBV3-2
len: 15
CDR3nt: TGTGCCAGCAGCCCCCAGCGCGTGTCCTACAATGAGCAGTTCTTC
CDR3aa: CASSPQRVSYNEQFF

d_gene: .
j_gene: TRBJ2-5
abundance: .
v_gene: TRBV19
len: 16
CDR3nt: TGTGCCAGTAGTATAGACTGGAGGACTGGTCGAGAGACCCAGTACTTC
CDR3aa: CASSIDWRTGRETQYF

d_gene: .
j_gene: TRBJ1-2
abundance: .
v_gene: TRBV5-1
len: 16
CDR3nt: TGCGCCAGCAGCGACCCAGGGCAGGGGCCCCAAGATGGCTACACCTTC
CDR3aa: CASSDPGQGPQDGYTF

d_gene: TRBD1
j_gene: TRBJ2-6
abundance: .
v_gene: TRBV28
len: 18
CDR3nt: TGTGCCAGCATGCTGGGGGGACAGGGCTGGGCTGGGGCCAACGTCCTGACTTTC
CDR3aa: CASMLGGQGWAGANVLTF

d_gene: .
j_gene: TRBJ2-7
abundance: few
v_gene: TRBV7-2
len: 15
CDR3nt: TGTGCCAGCAGCTTTAGCGTGGGAGGTTCGTCCGAGCAGTACTTC
CDR3aa: CASSFSVGGSSEQYF

d_gene: .
j_gene: TRBJ2-3
abundance: .
v_gene: TRBV30
len: 15
CDR3nt: TGTGCCTGGAGTAACCTGGCCTTGGGGCCAGATACGCAGTATTTT
CDR3aa: CAWSNLALGPDTQYF

d_gene: TRBD2
j_gene: TRBJ2-1
abundance: .
v_gene: TRBV6-5
len: 13
CDR3nt: TGTGCCAGCAGCCGAACCGGACTAGCCGAGCAGTTCTTC
CDR3aa: CASSRTGLAEQFF

d_gene: .
j_gene: TRBJ1-4
abundance: .
v_gene: TRBV25-1
len: 15
CDR3nt: TGTGCCAGCAGTGAGGGGGGGGCACCTAATGAAAAACTGTTTTTT
CDR3aa: CASSEGGAPNEKLFF

d_gene: TRBD1
j_gene: TRBJ2-5
abundance: .
v_gene: TRBV7-2
len: 14
CDR3nt: TGTGCCAGCAGCGTTACAGGGGCTGGGGAGACCCAGTACTTC
CDR3aa: CASSVTGAGETQYF

d_gene: TRBD2
j_gene: TRBJ2-7
abundance: .
v_gene: TRBV7-6
len: 14
CDR3nt: TGTGCCAGCAGCTCACTAGCGGGGGCCTACGAGCAGTACTTC
CDR3aa: CASSSLAGAYEQYF

d_gene: TRBD1
j_gene: TRBJ1-1
abundance: once
v_gene: TRBV2
len: 14
CDR3nt: TGTGCCAGCCGACCGGACAGGGGAAACACTGAAGCTTTCTTT
CDR3aa: CASRPDRGNTEAFF

d_gene: TRBD2
j_gene: TRBJ2-1
abundance: once
v_gene: TRBV7-9
len: 15
CDR3nt: TGTGCCAGCAGCCCCGGGAGGGGCACCTTCAATGAGCAGTTCTTC
CDR3aa: CASSPGRGTFNEQFF

d_gene: .
j_gene: TRBJ2-7
abundance: .
v_gene: TRBV11-3
len: 12
CDR3nt: TGTGCCAGCAGCCCCGTGTCGGGGGAGCAGTACTTC
CDR3aa: CASSPVSGEQYF

d_gene: TRBD2
j_gene: TRBJ2-1
abundance: once
v_gene: TRBV9
len: 17
CDR3nt: TGTGCCAGCAGCCCTACTCCGCTAGCGGGCGGTTACAATGAGCAGTTCTTC
CDR3aa: CASSPTPLAGGYNEQFF

d_gene: .
j_gene: TRBJ1-2
abundance: .
v_gene: TRBV29-1
len: 11
CDR3nt: TGCAGCGTTGGAGGATCAAGAGGCTACACCTTC
CDR3aa: CSVGGSRGYTF

d_gene: TRBD1
j_gene: TRBJ1-6
abundance: .
v_gene: TRBV19
len: 15
CDR3nt: TGTGCCAGTAGTGGATGGACAGGGAGGAATTCACCCCTCCACTTT
CDR3aa: CASSGWTGRNSPLHF

d_gene: .
j_gene: TRBJ2-5
abundance: .
v_gene: TRBV6-5
len: 13
CDR3nt: TGTGCCAGCAGTTCAGGGGCGCGAGAGACCCAGTACTTC
CDR3aa: CASSSGARETQYF

d_gene: .
j_gene: TRBJ1-2
abundance: .
v_gene: TRBV30
len: 17
CDR3nt: TGTGCCTGGAGTGTATTAGAGCTTTCCCCTTTTTACTATGGCTACACCTTC
CDR3aa: CAWSVLELSPFYYGYTF

d_gene: TRBD1
j_gene: TRBJ1-1
abundance: .
v_gene: TRBV5-1
len: 17
CDR3nt: TGCGCCAGCAGCTTGACCCCACAGGGGGGAGGAAACACTGAAGCTTTCTTT
CDR3aa: CASSLTPQGGGNTEAFF

d_gene: TRBD2
j_gene: TRBJ2-3
abundance: .
v_gene: TRBV5-4
len: 15
CDR3nt: TGTGCCAGCAGCTTGGATCCTAGCGGGAGAGATACGCAGTATTTT
CDR3aa: CASSLDPSGRDTQYF

d_gene: .
j_gene: TRBJ2-3
abundance: .
v_gene: TRBV3-1/TRBV3-2
len: 17
CDR3nt: TGTGCCAGCAGCCAAGATCGGATTGGGGGGGCTGGAGATACGCAGTATTTT
CDR3aa: CASSQDRIGGAGDTQYF

d_gene: TRBD2
j_gene: TRBJ2-2
abundance: .
v_gene: TRBV7-9
len: 15
CDR3nt: TGTGCCAGCATTGCCGGGGGGAGTAACACCGGGGAGCTGTTTTTT
CDR3aa: CASIAGGSNTGELFF

d_gene: .
j_gene: TRBJ1-1
abundance: .
v_gene: TRBV5-1
len: 14
CDR3nt: TGCGCCAGCAGCTTGACACAACTGAACACTGAAGCTTTCTTT
CDR3aa: CASSLTQLNTEAFF

d_gene: TRBD2
j_gene: TRBJ2-1
abundance: once
v_gene: TRBV19
len: 20
CDR3nt: TGTGCCAGTAGTACCCCACAGAGGACTAGCGGGGCCAGCTCCTACAATGAGCAGTTCTTC
CDR3aa: CASSTPQRTSGASSYNEQFF

d_gene: .
j_gene: TRBJ2-3
abundance: .
v_gene: TRBV12-3/TRBV12-4
len: 13
CDR3nt: TGTGCCAGCAGTTTATGGGAGACAGATACGCAGTATTTT
CDR3aa: CASSLWETDTQYF

d_gene: .
j_gene: TRBJ1-2
abundance: once
v_gene: TRBV5-1
len: 15
CDR3nt: TGCGCCAGCAGCTTGGGACAGGCTTATAACTATGGCTACACCTTC
CDR3aa: CASSLGQAYNYGYTF

d_gene: .
j_gene: TRBJ2-7
abundance: .
v_gene: TRBV25-1
len: 13
CDR3nt: TGTGCCAGCAGCATCGGGAACACCTACGAGCAGTACTTC
CDR3aa: CASSIGNTYEQYF

d_gene: TRBD1
j_gene: TRBJ1-5
abundance: .
v_gene: TRBV5-1
len: 15
CDR3nt: TGCGCCAGCAGCTATGGGACAGGGGGAGACCAGCCCCAGCATTTT
CDR3aa: CASSYGTGGDQPQHF

d_gene: .
j_gene: TRBJ2-2
abundance: once
v_gene: TRBV7-6
len: 18
CDR3nt: TGTGCCAGCAGCTTAATCCAGGGGAGCGGAACGAACACCGGGGAGCTGTTTTTT
CDR3aa: CASSLIQGSGTNTGELFF

d_gene: .
j_gene: TRBJ1-2
abundance: .
v_gene: TRBV19
len: 14
CDR3nt: TGTGCCAGTAGTAAGGAGGGGCTTGGCTATGGCTACACCTTC
CDR3aa: CASSKEGLGYGYTF

d_gene: TRBD1
j_gene: TRBJ1-1
abundance: .
v_gene: TRBV7-2
len: 14
CDR3nt: TGTGCCAGCAGCGAAGACAGGGGGTTCACTGAAGCTTTCTTT
CDR3aa: CASSEDRGFTEAFF

d_gene: TRBD1
j_gene: TRBJ2-2
abundance: .
v_gene: TRBV7-9
len: 15
CDR3nt: TGTGCCAGCAGCGTATCCGGGACAGGGGTCGGGGAGCTGTTTTTT
CDR3aa: CASSVSGTGVGELFF

d_gene: TRBD1
j_gene: TRBJ1-6
abundance: .
v_gene: TRBV28
len: 16
CDR3nt: TGTGCCAGCAGTGCCCAACAGGGGGCCGGTGGTTCACCCCTCCACTTT
CDR3aa: CASSAQQGAGGSPLHF

d_gene: .
j_gene: TRBJ2-7
abundance: .
v_gene: TRBV19
len: 15
CDR3nt: TGTGCCAGTAGTCCAGACAGTCCACACCCGTCGGAGCAGTACTTC
CDR3aa: CASSPDSPHPSEQYF

d_gene: .
j_gene: TRBJ1-6
abundance: few
v_gene: TRBV27
len: 13
CDR3nt: TGTGCCAGCAGTTTACAGGTTTTTTCGCCCCTCCACTTT
CDR3aa: CASSLQVFSPLHF

d_gene: .
j_gene: TRBJ2-5
abundance: .
v_gene: TRBV11-2
len: 15
CDR3nt: TGTGCCAGCAGCCAAATACAGGGCTCCCAAGAGACCCAGTACTTC
CDR3aa: CASSQIQGSQETQYF

d_gene: .
j_gene: TRBJ2-2
abundance: .
v_gene: TRBV7-9
len: 15
CDR3nt: TGTGCCAGCAGCTTAGCTGGCGGAAACACCGGGGAGCTGTTTTTT
CDR3aa: CASSLAGGNTGELFF

d_gene: TRBD2
j_gene: TRBJ2-1
abundance: .
v_gene: TRBV9
len: 17
CDR3nt: TGTGCCAGCAGCGTTATAGCGTCCGGGAGGGCCGTGAATGAGCAGTTCTTC
CDR3aa: CASSVIASGRAVNEQFF

d_gene: TRBD1
j_gene: TRBJ1-2
abundance: .
v_gene: TRBV3-1/TRBV3-2
len: 15
CDR3nt: TGTGCCAGCAGCCAACCTCTAGACAGGGGATGGGGCTACACCTTC
CDR3aa: CASSQPLDRGWGYTF

d_gene: .
j_gene: TRBJ2-1
abundance: .
v_gene: TRBV9
len: 15
CDR3nt: TGTGCCAGCAGCGTAGCGGTGAGCTCCTACAATGAGCAGTTCTTC
CDR3aa: CASSVAVSSYNEQFF

d_gene: .
j_gene: TRBJ1-1
abundance: once
v_gene: TRBV27
len: 14
CDR3nt: TGTGCCAGCACCCCACTCACAGGGCGGGCTGAAGCTTTCTTT
CDR3aa: CASTPLTGRAEAFF